The entry that follows covers one T cell receptor beta chain sequence. CDR1 is MNHNY and CDR2 is SVGAGI in the germline V gene (reference sequence). With 7 bases removed from V and 2 bases from J, the gap between germline ends came to 9 bases. There are 14 residues in the CDR3. The data belong to a study of shared clonotypes between healthy human individuals. Across several immunoSEQ plates, the genomic DNA of each subset was split evenly. Generated by immunoSEQ multiplex PCR, the TCRdb table keeps only in-frame clones and is missing some. The sample records around 980,000 clones, around 78% being singletons.

This TCR came from a young man in good health. Some clones in this sample may be carry-over from other donors' samples. The V call is TRBV6-6, the J call TRBJ2-6; possible D gene TRBD2, 5 bases. The sequencing input was memory CD4+ T cells from PBMCs. Subset noted: CD45RA-negative fraction. The CDR3 DNA is TGTGCCAGCACCCGGGGAACTGGGGCCAACGTCCTGACTTTC. Protein: CASTRGTGANVLTF.